These T cell receptor beta chains were read from a single sample in a study of blood T cell repertoires in COVID-19. Produced via immunoSEQ multiplex PCR; TCRdb's table is partial and in-frame only. The sample records more than 110,000 clones, roughly 80% being singletons. The source material was peripheral blood. The source of these receptors is a woman aged 55-69 years with acute or convalescent COVID-19. Each CDR3 is given with its conserved first and last residue. Each record gives: V gene, J gene, D gene, clone size, CDR3 protein, CDR3 DNA. D genes are given only for firm matches. Not every row has a clone size; where given, it reads once, few, many or a size class.

v_call: TRBV5-1; j_call: TRBJ1-2; d_call: -; clone_size: -; cdr3_aa: CASSPDSFNYGYTF; cdr3_nt: TGCGCCAGCAGCCCAGACAGTTTTAACTATGGCTACACCTTC
v_call: TRBV9; j_call: TRBJ2-1; d_call: -; clone_size: -; cdr3_aa: CASKGVYHYEQFF; cdr3_nt: TGTGCCAGCAAAGGGGTCTACCACTATGAGCAGTTCTTC
v_call: TRBV5-4; j_call: TRBJ2-7; d_call: -; clone_size: -; cdr3_aa: CASSLISGRGSEQYF; cdr3_nt: TGTGCCAGCAGCTTGATTTCGGGGAGGGGGTCCGAGCAGTACTTC
v_call: TRBV10-2; j_call: TRBJ2-7; d_call: TRBD1; clone_size: -; cdr3_aa: CASSETSGTGVSYEQYF; cdr3_nt: TGCGCCAGCAGTGAGACAAGCGGGACAGGGGTTTCCTACGAGCAGTACTTC
v_call: TRBV6-2/TRBV6-3; j_call: TRBJ2-5; d_call: -; clone_size: -; cdr3_aa: CASSYVKTQYF; cdr3_nt: TGTGCCAGCAGTTACGTCAAGACCCAGTACTTC
v_call: TRBV5-4; j_call: TRBJ2-5; d_call: TRBD2; clone_size: once; cdr3_aa: CASSWVTSGKETQYF; cdr3_nt: TGTGCCAGCAGCTGGGTGACTAGCGGAAAAGAGACCCAGTACTTC
v_call: TRBV18; j_call: TRBJ1-3; d_call: TRBD1; clone_size: -; cdr3_aa: CASSPGQGGNTIYF; cdr3_nt: TGTGCCAGCTCGCCGGGACAGGGTGGAAACACCATATATTTT
v_call: TRBV25-1; j_call: TRBJ2-7; d_call: -; clone_size: -; cdr3_aa: CASSDPRSSYEQYF; cdr3_nt: TGTGCCAGCAGTGATCCCCGGAGCTCCTACGAGCAGTACTTC
v_call: TRBV19; j_call: TRBJ2-6; d_call: -; clone_size: -; cdr3_aa: CASSIGQGSGANVLTF; cdr3_nt: TGTGCCAGTAGTATAGGTCAGGGCTCTGGGGCCAACGTCCTGACTTTC
v_call: TRBV19; j_call: TRBJ2-3; d_call: -; clone_size: -; cdr3_aa: CASSSAFSARTDTQYF; cdr3_nt: TGTGCCAGTAGTTCCGCGTTTTCCGCACGCACAGATACGCAGTATTTT
v_call: TRBV6-1; j_call: TRBJ2-2; d_call: TRBD1; clone_size: -; cdr3_aa: CASSASQGASTGELFF; cdr3_nt: TGTGCCAGCAGTGCCTCACAGGGGGCGTCGACCGGGGAGCTGTTTTTT
v_call: TRBV27; j_call: TRBJ1-4; d_call: -; clone_size: -; cdr3_aa: CASSNIQGLAEKLFF; cdr3_nt: TGTGCCAGCAGTAATATTCAGGGCCTCGCTGAAAAACTGTTTTTT
v_call: TRBV6-2/TRBV6-3; j_call: TRBJ2-7; d_call: TRBD2; clone_size: -; cdr3_aa: CASSYASSGRISYEQYF; cdr3_nt: TGTGCCAGCAGTTACGCCTCTAGCGGGAGGATTTCTTACGAGCAGTACTTC
v_call: TRBV28; j_call: TRBJ1-6; d_call: TRBD1; clone_size: -; cdr3_aa: CASSLLRPGQENSPLHF; cdr3_nt: TGTGCCAGCAGTTTGCTTCGACCGGGACAGGAAAATTCACCCCTCCACTTT